What follows are 11 T cell receptor beta chains derived from one specimen sequenced in a study of Graves' ophthalmopathy and Graves' hyperthyroidism. TCR beta CDR3 amplification used RNA transcripts. Second-round multiplex PCR followed a first-round RT-PCR using HTBI primers. TCRdb re-analysed the multiplex PCR reads in MiXCR, keeping a single row per CDR3 protein. Among approximately 540,000 distinct CDR3 sequences listed, under 45% were seen once. The sample was peripheral blood or thyroid tissue (not recorded which). The source of these receptors is an adult man with Graves' hyperthyroidism.

The chain links TRBV12-5 to TRBJ1-2, with TRBD1 matching 9 bases. There are 15 residues in the CDR3. With 7 bases clipped from V and 5 bases from J, the junction kept 11 bases outside the gene matches. The germline V gene has CDR1 LGHNT and CDR2 FRNRAP. CDR3 protein: CASAAGQGRSYGYTF. DNA for the CDR3: TGTGCTAGTGCTGCGGGACAGGGAAGGAGTTATGGCTACACCTTC.

This clonotype was counted at least ten times. This chain connects TRBV7-2 to TRBJ2-7; D uncertain. Germline loops: CDR1 SGHTA, CDR2 FQGNSA. The CDR3 covers 14 residues. V lost 0 bases and J lost 4, with 10 bases in between. The CDR3 spells CASSLAQRKYEQYF. The CDR3 DNA is TGTGCCAGCAGCTTAGCTCAGAGAAAATACGAGCAGTACTTC.

The chain uses TRBV7-2 and TRBJ2-5, with TRBD2 identical over 9 bases. The J call may not be correct, given that the DNA end is closer to TRBJ2-1. The germline V gene has CDR1 SGHTA and CDR2 FQGNSA. The CDR3 runs 13 residues. DNA for the CDR3: TGTGCCAGCAGCTTACTGACTAGCGGTGAGCAGTTCTTC. This translates into CASSLLTSGEQFF.

There are a few counts of this clonotype. The chain joins TRBV24-1 to TRBJ2-3; perhaps TRBD1 as D (6 bases). The CDR3 is made up of 13 amino acids. V lost 7 bases and J 5 bases, leaving 12 bases between the germline ends. The germline CDR1 and CDR2 sequences are KGHDR and SFDVKD. Written as DNA, the CDR3 is TGTGCCACCAGGACAGGTGGAGGAGATACGCAGTATTTT. Amino acids: CATRTGGGDTQYF.

The CDR3 is CASSLYVEQFF. CDR3 DNA: TGTGCCAGCAGTTTATATGTTGAGCAGTTCTTC. This chain joins TRBV12-3 or TRBV12-4 and TRBJ2-5; no clear D. The closer fit of TRBJ2-1 to the DNA end suggests the J call may be wrong. The CDR3 runs 11 residues.

The chain employs TRBV10-3 and TRBJ2-2; 8 nucleotides align to TRBD2. J gave up 7 bases and V 0 bases, and 1 base lay outside the gene matches. The germline V gene encodes CDR1 ENHRY and CDR2 SYGVKD. The CDR3 runs 14 residues. The CDR3 DNA reads TGTGCCATCAGTGAGTCTCTAGCGGGCGGGGAGCTGTTTTTT. It yields the protein CAISESLAGGELFF.

This clonotype was seen only once. The V gene is TRBV5-1, the J gene TRBJ1-6, with D possibly matching TRBD1 (5 bases). Looked up from germline, CDR1 is SGHRS and CDR2 is YFSETQ. This CDR3 is built from 15 residues. Trimming cost V 4 bases and J 4 bases, with 12 bases left between them. CDR3 protein: CASSPGPQYNSPLHF. The DNA for the CDR3 is TGCGCCAGCAGCCCGGGACCACAATATAATTCACCCCTCCACTTT. Variable domain in full (rest from reference TRBV5-1 and TRBJ1-6): KAGVTQTPRYLIKTRGQQVTLSCSPISGHRSVSWYQQTPGQGLQFLFEYFSETQRNKGNFPGRFSGRQFSNSRSEMNVSTLELGDSALYLCASSPGPQYNSPLHFGNGTRLTVT.

In DNA, the CDR3 is TGCAGCGTTGAAGGCGGCACTAATGAAAAACTGTTTTTT. It specifies CSVEGGTNEKLFF. The chain recombines TRBV29-1 with TRBJ1-4; D gene unclear. The CDR3 sequence is 13 residues long. Trimming cost V 1 base and J 2 bases, with 5 bases left between them. Per germline, CDR1 SQVTM and CDR2 ANQGSEA.

This chain links TRBV19 with TRBJ1-4; no firm D call. The V and J ends lost 5 bases and 11 bases respectively, with 15 bases between them. Germline CDR1 is LNHDA and CDR2 is SQIVND (reference sequence). The CDR3 is 13 amino acids. The CDR3 loop is CASSPLAGEKLFF. The CDR3 region has the DNA TGTGCCAGTAGTCCCCTCGCTGGTGAGAAACTGTTTTTT.

This clonotype was detected a few times. This sequence joins TRBV7-2 and TRBJ2-7; a possible D gene is TRBD1 (5 bases). Germline CDR1 and CDR2: SGHTA and FQGNSA. The CDR3 covers 15 residues. Trimming removed 8 bases from V and 0 bases from J, with 17 bases in between. CDR3 loop: CASSPMQGSSYEQYF. The CDR3 DNA reads TGTGCCAGCTCACCTATGCAGGGAAGCTCCTACGAGCAGTACTTC.

In its sample, this clonotype was seen a few times. V usage is TRBV20-1 and J usage is TRBJ1-5; tentative D call: TRBD1 (5 bases). Trimming cost V 6 bases and J 3 bases, with 18 bases left between them. The CDR3 is 15 amino acids. Germline V CDR1 and CDR2: DFQATT, SNEGSKA (reference sequence). CDR3 sequence: CSAEHAGIPNQPQHF. The CDR3 DNA sequence: TGCAGTGCGGAACACGCAGGGATCCCCAATCAGCCCCAGCATTTT.